Listed below are T cell receptor beta chains from one sample, sequenced in a study of blood T cell repertoires in COVID-19. Only in-frame clones appear in the TCRdb table, and some are missing; sequencing was by immunoSEQ multiplex PCR. The sample shows about 92,000 clones, approximately 86% of them seen only once. The sample was peripheral blood. The receptors here all came from a human donor in a cohort sampled during active COVID-19. CDR3s leave out the opening cysteine and the closing phenylalanine or tryptophan. D genes are given only for firm matches. Size is stated for part of the rows, as once, few or many counts, or as a class when the clone is expanded.

CDR3 protein	clone size	J gene	V gene	D gene
ASSPRTGTAVAFYGYT	-	TRBJ1-2	TRBV4-1	-
ASSQDIVSETQY	-	TRBJ2-5	TRBV3-1/TRBV3-2	-
AIRPSGQINTEAF	few	TRBJ1-1	TRBV10-3	-
ASSSQYPYGYT	-	TRBJ1-2	TRBV6-2/TRBV6-3	-
SASGLNTGELF	-	TRBJ2-2	TRBV20-1	-
ASSLEAAGDLNSEQY	-	TRBJ2-7	TRBV21-1	-
SGEGDTYNEQF	-	TRBJ2-1	TRBV29-1	-
ASRWWGPSGHPNTEAF	-	TRBJ1-1	TRBV28	-
ASSQGRGRGNQPQH	-	TRBJ1-5	TRBV4-3	-
ATSRDLADTQY	-	TRBJ2-3	TRBV15	-
ASSFGGNTEAF	-	TRBJ1-1	TRBV27	-
ASTQGTYEQY	few	TRBJ2-7	TRBV2	-
SVEEAGAGTDTQY	-	TRBJ2-3	TRBV29-1	TRBD2